The subject of this entry is one T cell receptor beta chain. The data were obtained in a study of lymphopenia after photon versus proton radiotherapy. Here immunoSEQ multiplex PCR was the method, and the copy in TCRdb shows in-frame clones only, minus some. The sample consists of tens of thousands of clones, approximately 87% of them appearing once. With 1 base removed from V and 2 bases from J, the gap between germline ends came to 6 bases. The germline CDR1 and CDR2 sequences are SGHRS and YFSETQ. The CDR3 has 13 residues. The chain carries TRBV5-1 and TRBJ2-5; D unresolved. The sample in question was peripheral blood, obtained from a patient treated with proton-based radiotherapy. This TCR came from an elderly man with esophageal cancer. Here the CDR3 DNA reads TGCGCCAGCAGCTTGAGAGTGCAAGAGACCCAGTACTTC. This codes for CASSLRVQETQYF.